Below, one T cell receptor (beta chain) is given with its context. The sample belongs to a study of blood T cell repertoires in COVID-19. Background on the study: Samples representing acute and convalescent COVID-19 were sourced from the United States, Italy and Spain. T cells, B-cell-depleted T cells, or PBMCs provided the cDNA or gDNA that served as material.

The CDR3 is 16 amino acids. V was trimmed by 7 bases and J by 0 bases, leaving 16 bases between them. Germline V gene lookup returns CDR1 SGHRS and CDR2 YFSETQ. The authors' processing: Amplification of reference gene primers provided the estimated nucleated cell counts. Profiling relied on immunoSEQ multiplex PCR, and the TCRdb table lists in-frame clones only, not all of them. The V and J calls and clone size are taken from that table; D and trimming were inferred from the DNA. The sample lists about 120,000 clones, approximately 80% occurring once. V usage is TRBV5-1 and J usage is TRBJ2-2; perhaps TRBD2 as D (6 bases). The sequence came from a human donor in a cohort sampled during active COVID-19. Sequenced input: peripheral blood. CDR3 nucleotides: TGCGCCAGCGCCCCCCGGACTATTACGAACACCGGGGAGCTGTTTTTT. Its translation is CASAPRTITNTGELFF. Supplemented by reference TRBV5-1 and TRBJ2-2, the full variable domain reads KAGVTQTPRYLIKTRGQQVTLSCSPISGHRSVSWYQQTPGQGLQFLFEYFSETQRNKGNFPGRFSGRQFSNSRSEMNVSTLELGDSALYLCASAPRTITNTGELFFGEGSRLTVL.